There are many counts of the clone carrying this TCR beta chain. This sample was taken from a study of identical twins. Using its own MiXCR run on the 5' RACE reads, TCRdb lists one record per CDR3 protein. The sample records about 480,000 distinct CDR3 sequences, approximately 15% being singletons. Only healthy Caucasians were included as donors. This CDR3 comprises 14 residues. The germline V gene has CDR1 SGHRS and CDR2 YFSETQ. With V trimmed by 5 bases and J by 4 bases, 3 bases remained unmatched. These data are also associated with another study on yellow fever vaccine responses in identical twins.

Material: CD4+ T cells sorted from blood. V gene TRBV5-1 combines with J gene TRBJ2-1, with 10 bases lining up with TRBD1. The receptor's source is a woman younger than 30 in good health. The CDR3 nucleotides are TGCGCCAGCAGTAGGGACAGGGGATACAATGAGCAGTTCTTC. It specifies CASSRDRGYNEQFF.